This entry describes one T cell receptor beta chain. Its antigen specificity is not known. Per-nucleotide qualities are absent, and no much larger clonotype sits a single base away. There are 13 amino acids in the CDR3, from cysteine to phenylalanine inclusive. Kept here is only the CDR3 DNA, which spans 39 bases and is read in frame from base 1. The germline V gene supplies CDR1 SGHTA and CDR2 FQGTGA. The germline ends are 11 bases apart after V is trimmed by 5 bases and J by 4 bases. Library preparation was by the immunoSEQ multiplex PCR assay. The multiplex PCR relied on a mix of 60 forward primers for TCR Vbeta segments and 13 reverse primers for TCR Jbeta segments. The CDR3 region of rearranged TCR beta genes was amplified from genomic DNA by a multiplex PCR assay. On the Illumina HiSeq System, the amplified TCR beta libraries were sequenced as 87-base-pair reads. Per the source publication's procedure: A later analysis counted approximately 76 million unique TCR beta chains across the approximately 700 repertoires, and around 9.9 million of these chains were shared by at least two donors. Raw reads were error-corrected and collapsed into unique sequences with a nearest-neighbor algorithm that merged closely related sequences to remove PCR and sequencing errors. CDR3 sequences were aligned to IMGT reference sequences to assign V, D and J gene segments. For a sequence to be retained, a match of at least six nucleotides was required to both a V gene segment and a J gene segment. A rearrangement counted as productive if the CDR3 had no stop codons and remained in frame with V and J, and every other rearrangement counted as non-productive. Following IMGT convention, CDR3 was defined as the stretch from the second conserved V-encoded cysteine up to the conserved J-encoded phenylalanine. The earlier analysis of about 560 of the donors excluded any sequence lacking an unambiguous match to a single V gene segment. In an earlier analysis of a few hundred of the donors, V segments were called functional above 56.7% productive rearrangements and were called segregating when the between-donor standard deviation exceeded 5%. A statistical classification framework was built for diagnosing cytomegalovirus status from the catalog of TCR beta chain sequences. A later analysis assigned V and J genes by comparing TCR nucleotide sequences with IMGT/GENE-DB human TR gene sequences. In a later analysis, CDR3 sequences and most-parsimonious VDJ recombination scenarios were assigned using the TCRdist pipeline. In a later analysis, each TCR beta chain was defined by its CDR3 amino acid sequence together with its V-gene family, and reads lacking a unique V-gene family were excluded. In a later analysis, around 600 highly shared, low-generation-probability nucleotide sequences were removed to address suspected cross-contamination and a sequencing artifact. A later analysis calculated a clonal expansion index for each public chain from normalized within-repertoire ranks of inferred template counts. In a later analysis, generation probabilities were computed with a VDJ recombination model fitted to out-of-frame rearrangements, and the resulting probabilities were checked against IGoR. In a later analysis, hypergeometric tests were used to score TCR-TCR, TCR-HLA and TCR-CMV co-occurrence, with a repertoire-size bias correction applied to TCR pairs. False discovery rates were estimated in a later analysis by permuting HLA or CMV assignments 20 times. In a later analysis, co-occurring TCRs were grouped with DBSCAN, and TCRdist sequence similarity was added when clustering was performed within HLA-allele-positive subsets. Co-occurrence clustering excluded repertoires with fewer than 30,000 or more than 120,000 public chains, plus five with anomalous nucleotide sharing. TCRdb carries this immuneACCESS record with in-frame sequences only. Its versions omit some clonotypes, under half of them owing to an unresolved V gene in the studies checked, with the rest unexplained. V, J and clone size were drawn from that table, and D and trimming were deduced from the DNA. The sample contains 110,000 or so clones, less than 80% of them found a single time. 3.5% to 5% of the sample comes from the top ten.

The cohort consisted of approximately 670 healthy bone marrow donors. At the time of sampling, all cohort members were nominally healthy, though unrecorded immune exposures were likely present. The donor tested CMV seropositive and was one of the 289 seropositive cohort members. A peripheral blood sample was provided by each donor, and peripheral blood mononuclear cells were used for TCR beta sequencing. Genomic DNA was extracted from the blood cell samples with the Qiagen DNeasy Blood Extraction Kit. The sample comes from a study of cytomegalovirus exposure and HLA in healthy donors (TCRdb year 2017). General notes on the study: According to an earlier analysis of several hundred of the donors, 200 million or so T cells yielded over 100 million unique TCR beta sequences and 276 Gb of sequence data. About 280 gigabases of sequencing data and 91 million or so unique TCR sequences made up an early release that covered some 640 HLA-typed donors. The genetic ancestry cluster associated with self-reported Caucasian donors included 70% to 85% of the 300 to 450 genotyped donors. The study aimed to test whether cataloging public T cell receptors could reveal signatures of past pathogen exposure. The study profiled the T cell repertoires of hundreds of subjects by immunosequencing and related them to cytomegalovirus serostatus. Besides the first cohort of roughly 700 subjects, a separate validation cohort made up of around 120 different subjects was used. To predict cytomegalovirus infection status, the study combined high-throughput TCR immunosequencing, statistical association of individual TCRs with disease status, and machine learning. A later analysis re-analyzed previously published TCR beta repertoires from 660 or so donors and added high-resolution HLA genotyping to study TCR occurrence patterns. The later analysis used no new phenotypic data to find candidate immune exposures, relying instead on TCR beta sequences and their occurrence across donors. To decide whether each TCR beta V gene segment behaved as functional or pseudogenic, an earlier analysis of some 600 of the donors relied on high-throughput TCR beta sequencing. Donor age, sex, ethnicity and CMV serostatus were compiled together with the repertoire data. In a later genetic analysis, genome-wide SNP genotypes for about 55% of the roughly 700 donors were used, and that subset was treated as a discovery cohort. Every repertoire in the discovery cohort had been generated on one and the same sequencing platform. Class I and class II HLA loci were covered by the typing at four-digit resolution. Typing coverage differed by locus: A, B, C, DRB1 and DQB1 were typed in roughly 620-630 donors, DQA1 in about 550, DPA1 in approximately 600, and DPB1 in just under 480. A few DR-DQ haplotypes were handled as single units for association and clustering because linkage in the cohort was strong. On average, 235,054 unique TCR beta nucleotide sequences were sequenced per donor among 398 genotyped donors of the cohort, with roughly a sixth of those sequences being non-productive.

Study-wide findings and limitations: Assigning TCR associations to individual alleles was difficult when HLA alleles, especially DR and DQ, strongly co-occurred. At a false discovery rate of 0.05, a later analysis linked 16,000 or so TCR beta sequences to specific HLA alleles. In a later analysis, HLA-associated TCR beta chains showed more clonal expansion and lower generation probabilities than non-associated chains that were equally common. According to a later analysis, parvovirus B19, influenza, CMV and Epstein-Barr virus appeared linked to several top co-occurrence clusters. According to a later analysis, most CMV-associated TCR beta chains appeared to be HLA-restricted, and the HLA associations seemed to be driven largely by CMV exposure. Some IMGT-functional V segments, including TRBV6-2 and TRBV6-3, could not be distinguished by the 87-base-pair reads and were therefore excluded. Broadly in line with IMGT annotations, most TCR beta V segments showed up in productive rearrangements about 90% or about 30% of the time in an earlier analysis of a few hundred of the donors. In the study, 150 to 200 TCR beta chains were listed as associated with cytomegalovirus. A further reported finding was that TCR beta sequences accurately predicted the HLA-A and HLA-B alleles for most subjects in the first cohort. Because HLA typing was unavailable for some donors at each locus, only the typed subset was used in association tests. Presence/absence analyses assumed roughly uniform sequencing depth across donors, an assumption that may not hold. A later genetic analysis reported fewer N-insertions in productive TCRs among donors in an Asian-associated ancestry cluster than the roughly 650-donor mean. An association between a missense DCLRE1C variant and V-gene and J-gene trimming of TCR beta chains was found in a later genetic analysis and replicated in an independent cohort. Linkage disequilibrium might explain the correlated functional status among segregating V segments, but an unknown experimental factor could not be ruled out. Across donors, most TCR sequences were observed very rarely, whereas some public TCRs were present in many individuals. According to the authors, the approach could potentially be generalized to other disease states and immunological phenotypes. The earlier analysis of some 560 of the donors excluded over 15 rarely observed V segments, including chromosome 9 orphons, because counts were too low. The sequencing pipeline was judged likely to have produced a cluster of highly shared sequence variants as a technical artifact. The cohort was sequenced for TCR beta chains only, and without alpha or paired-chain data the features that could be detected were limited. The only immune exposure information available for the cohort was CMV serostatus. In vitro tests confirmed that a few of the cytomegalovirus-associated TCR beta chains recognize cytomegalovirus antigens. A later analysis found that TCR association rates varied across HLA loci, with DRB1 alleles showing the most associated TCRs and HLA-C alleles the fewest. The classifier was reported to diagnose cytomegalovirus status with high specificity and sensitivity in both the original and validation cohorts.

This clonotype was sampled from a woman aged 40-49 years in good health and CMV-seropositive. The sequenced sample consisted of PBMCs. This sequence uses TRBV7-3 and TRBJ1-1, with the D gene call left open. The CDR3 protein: CASSPYAGTEAFF. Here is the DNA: TGTGCCAGCAGCCCCTATGCGGGCACTGAAGCTTTCTTT.